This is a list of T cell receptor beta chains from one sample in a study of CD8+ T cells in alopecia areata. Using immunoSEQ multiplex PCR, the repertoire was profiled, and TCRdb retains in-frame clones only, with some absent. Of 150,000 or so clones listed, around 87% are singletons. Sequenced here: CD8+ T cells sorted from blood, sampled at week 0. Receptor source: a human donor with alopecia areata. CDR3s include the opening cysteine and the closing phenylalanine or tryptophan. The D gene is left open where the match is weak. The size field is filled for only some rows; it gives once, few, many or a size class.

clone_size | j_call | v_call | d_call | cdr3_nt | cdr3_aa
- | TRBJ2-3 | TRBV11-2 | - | TGTGCCAGCAGCTTAGATCCGCTAGCTCCAGATACGCAGTATTTT | CASSLDPLAPDTQYF
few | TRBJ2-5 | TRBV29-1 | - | TGCAGCGTTGAAGGGGGGGAAACCGCGGAGACCCAGTACTTC | CSVEGGETAETQYF
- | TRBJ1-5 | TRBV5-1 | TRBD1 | TGCGCCAGCAGCCCAGACAGGGGAAGCAATCAGCCCCAGCATTTT | CASSPDRGSNQPQHF
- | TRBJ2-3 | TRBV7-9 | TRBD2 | TGTGCCAGCAGCTCGGCGGGACTAGCGGAGCCAGATACGCAGTATTTT | CASSSAGLAEPDTQYF
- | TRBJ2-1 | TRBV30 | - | TGTGCCTGGCGCATCAACAGTTACAATGAGCAGTTCTTC | CAWRINSYNEQFF
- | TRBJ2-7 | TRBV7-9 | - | TGTGCCAGCAGCTCCAGCTCCTACGAGCAGTACTTC | CASSSSSYEQYF
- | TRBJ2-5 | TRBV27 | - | TGTGCCAGCAGTGTAAGGACAGCGCGGGAGCAGTACTTC | CASSVRTAREQYF
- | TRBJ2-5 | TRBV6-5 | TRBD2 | TGTGCCAGCAGTCCCACGGGCGGGGGGCAAGAGACCCAGTACTTC | CASSPTGGGQETQYF
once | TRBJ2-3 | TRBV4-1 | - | TGCGCCAGCAGCCGGAGGTTCCCCAGGGATCTTTTTAATACAGATACGCAGTATTTT | CASSRRFPRDLFNTDTQYF
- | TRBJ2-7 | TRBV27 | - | TGTGCCAGCAGTCCCGTGGTGGCCTACGAGCAGTACTTC | CASSPVVAYEQYF
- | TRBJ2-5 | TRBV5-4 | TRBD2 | TGTGCCAGCAGCCAAGGACTAGCGGGAGATGGAGGGACCCAGTACTTC | CASSQGLAGDGGTQYF
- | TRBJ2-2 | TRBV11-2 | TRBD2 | TGTGCCAGCAGTGGGACTAGCGGGACCGGGGAGCTGTTTTTT | CASSGTSGTGELFF
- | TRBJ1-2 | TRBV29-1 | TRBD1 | TGCAGCGTTACAGGGGGAGTGTGGGGCTACACCTTC | CSVTGGVWGYTF
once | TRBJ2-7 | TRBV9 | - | TGTGCCAGCAGCCCTTCTCGGGTGGTTACCTACGAGCAGTACTTC | CASSPSRVVTYEQYF
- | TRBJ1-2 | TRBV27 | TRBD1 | TGTGCCAGCAGTTTAAACCGGGACAGTTACACCTTC | CASSLNRDSYTF
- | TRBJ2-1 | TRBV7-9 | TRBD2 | TGTGCCAGCAGCAGAATAGCGGGAGAGCCCTACAATGAGCAGTTCTTC | CASSRIAGEPYNEQFF
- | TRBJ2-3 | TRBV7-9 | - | TGTGCCAGCAGCTTAGATACCAGGGGAACAGATACGCAGTATTTT | CASSLDTRGTDTQYF
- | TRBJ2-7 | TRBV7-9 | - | TGTGCCAGCAGCCCGTCCGCGAGCTCCTACGAGCAGTACTTC | CASSPSASSYEQYF
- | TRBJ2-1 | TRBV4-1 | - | TGCGCCAGCAGCCAAGATACTAACGAGCAGTTCTTC | CASSQDTNEQFF
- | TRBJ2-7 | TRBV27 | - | TGTGCCAGCACGGCTGGGGCTTGGGGGTACGAGCAGTACTTC | CASTAGAWGYEQYF
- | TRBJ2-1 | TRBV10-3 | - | TGTGCCATCAGGGATGAAAACAATGAGCAGTTCTTC | CAIRDENNEQFF
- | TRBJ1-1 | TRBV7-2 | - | TGTGCCAGCAGCTTAGATACAGGAGTGAACACTGAAGCTTTCTTT | CASSLDTGVNTEAFF
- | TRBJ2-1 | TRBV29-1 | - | TGCAGCGTTGAAGAAGGCAGGGGAGGCAATGAGCAGTTCTTC | CSVEEGRGGNEQFF
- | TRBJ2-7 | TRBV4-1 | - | TGCGCCAGCAGCCAAACGCAGGGTGCCCCCTACGAGCAGTACTTC | CASSQTQGAPYEQYF
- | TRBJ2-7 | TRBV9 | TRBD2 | TGTGCCAGCAGCGTAGGACTAGCGGAGTCCTACGAGCAGTACTTC | CASSVGLAESYEQYF
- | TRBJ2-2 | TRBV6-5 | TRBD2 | TGTGCCAGCTCCTCCAGCGGGATAGGAACCGGGGAGCTGTTTTTT | CASSSSGIGTGELFF
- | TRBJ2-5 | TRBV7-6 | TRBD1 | TGTGCCAGCAGCTTCCGGGACAGAGAGACCCAGTACTTC | CASSFRDRETQYF
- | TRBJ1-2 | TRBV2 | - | TGTGCCAGCATTGCAGGAGCTAACTATGGCTACACCTTC | CASIAGANYGYTF
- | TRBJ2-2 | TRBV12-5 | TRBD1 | TGTGCTAGTGGACCCGGACAGGGGGCGGCCGGGGAGCTGTTTTTT | CASGPGQGAAGELFF
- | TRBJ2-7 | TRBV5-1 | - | TGCGCCAGCAGCTTGTGGTATGACAGTTACGAGCAGTACTTC | CASSLWYDSYEQYF
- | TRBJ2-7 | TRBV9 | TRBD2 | TGTGCCAGCAGCCCAGGGACTACCAACGAGCAGTACTTC | CASSPGTTNEQYF
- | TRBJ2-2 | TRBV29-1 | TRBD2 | TGCAGCGTTGAAGTCGAGCGGGGGACGACCGGGGAGCTGTTTTTT | CSVEVERGTTGELFF
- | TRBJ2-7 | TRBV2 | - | TGTGCCAGCCTCATGGTTGATTTCTCCTACGAGCAGTACTTC | CASLMVDFSYEQYF
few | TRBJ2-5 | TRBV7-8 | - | TGTGCCAGCAGCTTAGGGGCAGGAGGGGCCCGGGAGACCCAGTACTTC | CASSLGAGGARETQYF
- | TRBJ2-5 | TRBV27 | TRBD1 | TGTGCCAGCGCGGACAGGGGGGAACAAGAGACCCAGTACTTC | CASADRGEQETQYF
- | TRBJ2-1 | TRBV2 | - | TGTGCCAGCAGTGATTACGGCAATGAGCAGTTCTTC | CASSDYGNEQFF
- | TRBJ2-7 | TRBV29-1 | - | TGCAGCGTTTTCGACAGGTCAAGCTCCTACGAGCAGTACTTC | CSVFDRSSSYEQYF
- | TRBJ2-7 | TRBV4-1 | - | TGCGCCAGCAGCGGATTAAACTACGAGCAGTACTTC | CASSGLNYEQYF
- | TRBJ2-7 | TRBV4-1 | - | TGCGCCAGCAGCCAGGGCAGCTCCTACGAGCAGTACTTC | CASSQGSSYEQYF
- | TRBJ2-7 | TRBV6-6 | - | TGTGCCAGCGAGTCGGGCTACGAGCAGTACTTC | CASESGYEQYF
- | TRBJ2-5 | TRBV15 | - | TGTGCCACCAGCAGAGTACAAGGCCAAGAGACCCAGTACTTC | CATSRVQGQETQYF
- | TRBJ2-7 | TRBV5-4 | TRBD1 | TGTGCCAGCAGCCCAACGGACAGGACCTACGAGCAGTACTTC | CASSPTDRTYEQYF
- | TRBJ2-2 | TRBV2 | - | TGTGCCAGCAGTGAATGGTACAGCGCGAACACCGGGGAGCTGTTTTTT | CASSEWYSANTGELFF
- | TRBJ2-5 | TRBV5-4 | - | TGTGCCAGCAGTTCCGGCGAAGAGACCCAGTACTTC | CASSSGEETQYF
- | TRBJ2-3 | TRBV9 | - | TGTGCCAGCAGCGTAGGCGGGGTCGGGGCAGATACGCAGTATTTT | CASSVGGVGADTQYF
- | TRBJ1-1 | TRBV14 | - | TGTGCCAGCAGCCAAGATTGGCGGGGGTCGAACACTGAAGCTTTCTTT | CASSQDWRGSNTEAFF